Below are 16 T cell receptor beta chains sequenced from a single sample in a study of T cell responses to AZD1222 COVID-19 vaccine. Method: immunoSEQ multiplex PCR; TCRdb's copy keeps in-frame clones and lacks some. This sample has some 97,000 clones, with less than 90% found just once. Sequenced material: peripheral blood, taken on day 0 of AZD1222 vaccination. The receptors shown here come from an adult in good health.

The gene calls are TRBV4-2 and TRBJ2-3, with 8 bases that match TRBD1. Germline CDR1 and CDR2: LGHNA and YNFKEQ. The CDR3 totals 16 residues. After removal of 3 bases from V and 0 bases from J, the junction contained 5 bases not matched to a gene. This CDR3 is CASSHWTGSSTDTQYF. The CDR3, as DNA: TGTGCCAGCAGCCACTGGACAGGGTCCAGCACAGATACGCAGTATTTT.

This chain links TRBV11-1 with TRBJ2-2; D uncertain. The germline V and J ends were trimmed by 4 bases and 3 bases, with 6 bases remaining between them. Germline loops: CDR1 SGHAT, CDR2 FQDESV (reference sequence). The CDR3 covers 13 residues. The DNA of the CDR3 is TGTGCCAGCAGCTCAAGGGACACCGGGGAGCTGTTTTTT. This sequence encodes CASSSRDTGELFF.

The chain uses TRBV9 and TRBJ1-1; tentative D call: TRBD1 (6 bases). The CDR3 sequence is 16 residues long. V was clipped by 4 bases and J by 4 bases, with 20 bases between them. The germline CDR1 and CDR2 sequences are SGDLS and YYNGEE. CDR3 sequence: CASSPTRRGGFTEAFF. As DNA, the CDR3 is TGTGCCAGCAGCCCCACCCGGAGGGGGGGATTCACTGAAGCTTTCTTT. The variable domain in full, with the rest retrieved from reference TRBV9 and TRBJ1-1, is DSGVTQTPKHLITATGQRVTLRCSPRSGDLSVYWYQQSLDQGLQFLIQYYNGEERAKGNILERFSAQQFPDLHSELNLSSLELGDSALYFCASSPTRRGGFTEAFFGQGTRLTVV.

This chain links TRBV18 with TRBJ1-3, with D unclear. The CDR3 runs 17 residues. Germline CDR1 KGHSH, CDR2 LQKENI. Trimming stripped 4 bases from V and 0 bases from J, with 16 bases between. For the CDR3, the DNA is TGTGCCAGCTCACGAACCAGTCCTCGGGACTCTGGAAACACCATATATTTT. Protein sequence: CASSRTSPRDSGNTIYF.

This clone has only one observation. V usage is TRBV9 and J usage is TRBJ2-2, with TRBD1 identical over 11 bases. This CDR3 comprises 17 residues. Germline values: CDR1 SGDLS, CDR2 YYNGEE. The J segment lost 2 bases and the V segment lost 2 bases, leaving 5 bases of the junction unmatched. CDR3 loop: CASSVTRTGGNTGELFF. As DNA, the CDR3 is TGTGCCAGCAGCGTTACGAGGACAGGGGGCAACACCGGGGAGCTGTTTTTT.

The gene calls are TRBV11-3 and TRBJ1-4, with D possibly matching TRBD1 (6 bases). The CDR3 loop spans 15 amino acids. V lost 5 bases and J 8 bases, leaving 18 bases between the germline ends. Germline V lookup: CDR1 SGHNT, CDR2 YENEEA. DNA for the CDR3: TGTGCCAGCAGCCTCCCGGGGGGGCTTGGGGAAAAACTGTTTTTT. Its translation is CASSLPGGLGEKLFF.

The V call is TRBV6-2 or TRBV6-3, the J call TRBJ1-4, with D uncertain. The germline CDR1 and CDR2 sequences are MNHEY and SVGEGT. This CDR3 has 17 amino acids. V lost 2 bases to trimming and J lost 7 bases, with 20 bases between them. The CDR3 here is CASSYPFGGVGGEKLFF. The CDR3 nucleotides are TGTGCCAGCAGTTACCCATTCGGTGGGGTAGGCGGTGAAAAACTGTTTTTT.

This clone was observed a few times. This chain links TRBV29-1 with TRBJ2-6; no reliable D call. Trimming pared 1 base from V and 2 bases from J, leaving 9 bases between. The CDR3 covers 15 residues. CDR1 is SQVTM and CDR2 is ANQGSEA in the germline V gene. The CDR3 here is CSVEGGDAGANVLTF. In DNA form, the CDR3 reads TGCAGCGTTGAAGGTGGGGATGCTGGGGCCAACGTCCTGACTTTC.

The chain combines TRBV18 with TRBJ2-5; 10 bases are shared with TRBD2. The CDR3 contains 16 residues. Trimming cost V 3 bases and J 3 bases; bases outside gene matches: 7. The germline CDR1 and CDR2 sequences are KGHSH and LQKENI. Here the CDR3 reads CASSPRPLAGEETQYF. The CDR3 DNA sequence: TGTGCCAGCTCACCCCGACCTCTAGCGGGAGAAGAGACCCAGTACTTC.

The rearrangement joins TRBV9 to TRBJ2-5; D perhaps matches TRBD2 (7 bases). CDR1 is SGDLS and CDR2 is YYNGEE in the germline V gene. CDR3 length equals 16 residues. V shed 3 bases and J shed 5 bases, with 20 bases lying between them. The CDR3 loop reads CASSARGRGAGETQYF. CDR3 in DNA: TGTGCCAGCAGCGCCCGTGGTCGGGGGGCCGGGGAGACCCAGTACTTC. Looking up the rest from reference TRBV9 and TRBJ2-5 gives the full variable domain: DSGVTQTPKHLITATGQRVTLRCSPRSGDLSVYWYQQSLDQGLQFLIQYYNGEERAKGNILERFSAQQFPDLHSELNLSSLELGDSALYFCASSARGRGAGETQYFGPGTRLLVL.

The chain carries TRBV6-5 and TRBJ2-2; D is unclear. Germline CDR1 and CDR2: MNHEY and SVGAGI. V was pared by 9 bases and J by 3 bases, with 14 bases between. CDR3 size: 14 residues. Here the CDR3 DNA reads TGTGCCAGTAGGCGCTCGGCGGACACCGGGGAGCTGTTTTTT. Translation: CASRRSADTGELFF.

The chain links TRBV19 to TRBJ1-2, with a possible D match to TRBD1 (6 bases). Per the germline V gene, CDR1 is LNHDA and CDR2 is SQIVND (reference sequence). V lost 8 bases to trimming and J lost 7 bases, with 26 bases between them. This CDR3 is 16 amino acids long. The DNA for the CDR3 is TGTGCCAGTGTACACCAGTGGGGGGGCCCCACAGCTGGCTACACCTTC. Protein sequence: CASVHQWGGPTAGYTF.

This chain links TRBV5-1 with TRBJ1-3, with D hard to call. The germline V gene has CDR1 SGHRS and CDR2 YFSETQ. Trimming took 5 bases from V and 4 from J, leaving 19 bases between them. The CDR3 has 16 amino acids. DNA of the CDR3: TGCGCCAGCAGTTCGGGCGGGATGGGGATCGGAAACACCATATATTTT. Translation: CASSSGGMGIGNTIYF.

This clone was detected a few times. This chain connects TRBV25-1 to TRBJ1-5, with D possibly matching TRBD1 (5 bases). Trimming pared 1 base from V and 0 bases from J, leaving 10 bases between. This CDR3 has 16 amino acids. Germline V gene sequence: CDR1 MGHDK, CDR2 SYGVNS. CDR3 amino acids: CASSESKGDSNQPQHF. CDR3 DNA sequence: TGTGCCAGCAGTGAATCGAAAGGGGATAGCAATCAGCCCCAGCATTTT.

V and J are TRBV10-3 and TRBJ2-3; 8 bases are shared with TRBD1. Per germline, CDR1 ENHRY and CDR2 SYGVKD. The V segment lost 2 bases and the J segment 3 bases; nucleotides outside the gene matches: 4. The CDR3 length is 15 residues. The CDR3 protein is CAISEETGETDTQYF. Written as DNA, the CDR3 is TGTGCCATCAGTGAGGAGACAGGGGAAACAGATACGCAGTATTTT.

The chain recombines TRBV6-5 with TRBJ1-5; D is unresolved. This CDR3 comprises 14 residues. Germline loops: CDR1 MNHEY, CDR2 SVGAGI. Trimming pared 6 bases from V and 3 bases from J, leaving 12 bases between. The CDR3 nucleotides read TGTGCCAGCAGCCCGGACCTCGCCAATCAGCCCCAGCATTTT. Translating it yields CASSPDLANQPQHF.